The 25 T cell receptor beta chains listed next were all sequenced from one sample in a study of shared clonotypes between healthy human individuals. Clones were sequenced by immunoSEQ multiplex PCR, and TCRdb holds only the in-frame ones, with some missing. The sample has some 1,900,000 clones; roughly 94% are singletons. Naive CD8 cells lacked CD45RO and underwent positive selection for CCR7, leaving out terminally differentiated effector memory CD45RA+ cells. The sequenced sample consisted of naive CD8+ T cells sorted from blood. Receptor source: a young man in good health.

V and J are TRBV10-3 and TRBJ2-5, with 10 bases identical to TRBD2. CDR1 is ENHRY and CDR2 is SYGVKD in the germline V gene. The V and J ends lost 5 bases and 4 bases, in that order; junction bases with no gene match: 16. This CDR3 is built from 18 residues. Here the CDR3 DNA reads TGTGCCATCAGTAATGGACCGGGACTAGCGCAAGGGAGAGAGACCCAGTACTTC. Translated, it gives CAISNGPGLAQGRETQYF.

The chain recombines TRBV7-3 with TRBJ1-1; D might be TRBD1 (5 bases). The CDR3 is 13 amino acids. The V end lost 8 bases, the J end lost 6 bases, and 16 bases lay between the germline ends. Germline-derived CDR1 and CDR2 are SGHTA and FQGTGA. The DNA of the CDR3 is TGTGCCAGCGCTCAAGGGGAGGGACCTGAAGCTTTCTTT. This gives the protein CASAQGEGPEAFF.

The CDR3: CASSNGQGGTKPQHF. DNA of the CDR3: TGTGCCAGCAGCAATGGACAGGGCGGAACAAAGCCCCAGCATTTT. This chain connects TRBV2 to TRBJ1-5; 8 bases align to TRBD1. The length of the CDR3 is 15 residues. CDR1 SNHLY and CDR2 FYNNEI come from the germline V gene. Trimming took 6 bases from V and 8 from J; bases not matched to a gene: 12.

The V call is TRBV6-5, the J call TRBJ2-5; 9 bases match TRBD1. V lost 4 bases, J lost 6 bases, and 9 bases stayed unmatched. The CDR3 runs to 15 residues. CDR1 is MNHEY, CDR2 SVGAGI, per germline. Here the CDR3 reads CASSSLGQGWKTQYF. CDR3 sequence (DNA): TGTGCCAGCAGTTCCCTGGGACAGGGTTGGAAGACCCAGTACTTC.

The chain's CDR3 is CASSFDFGELNEQFF. Written as DNA, the CDR3 is TGTGCCAGCAGCTTTGACTTCGGGGAGCTAAATGAGCAGTTCTTC. The V and J genes are TRBV11-1 and TRBJ2-1, with D possibly TRBD2 on 5 matching bases. The length of the CDR3 is 15 residues. V was shortened by 3 bases and J by 7 bases, with 16 bases between the two germline ends. Germline V lookup: CDR1 SGHAT, CDR2 FQDESV (reference sequence).

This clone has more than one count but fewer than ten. CDR3 residues: CSAPDPDGDYGYTF. The CDR3 DNA follows: TGCAGCGCCCCTGACCCTGACGGGGACTATGGCTACACCTTC. The chain couples TRBV29-1 to TRBJ1-2; D unclear. With 7 bases removed from V and 3 bases from J, the gap between germline ends came to 18 bases. The CDR3 is 14 residues long. Per the germline V gene, CDR1 is SQVTM and CDR2 is ANQGSEA.

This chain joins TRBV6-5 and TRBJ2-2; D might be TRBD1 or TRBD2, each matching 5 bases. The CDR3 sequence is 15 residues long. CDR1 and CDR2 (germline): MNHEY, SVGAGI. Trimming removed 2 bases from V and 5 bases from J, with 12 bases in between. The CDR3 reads CASSYDGEGTGELFF. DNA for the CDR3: TGTGCCAGCAGTTACGACGGTGAGGGGACCGGGGAGCTGTTTTTT.

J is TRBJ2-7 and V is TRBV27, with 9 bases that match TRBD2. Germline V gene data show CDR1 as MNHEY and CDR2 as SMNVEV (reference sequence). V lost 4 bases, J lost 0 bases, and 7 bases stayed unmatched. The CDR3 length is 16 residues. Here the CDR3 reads CASSYSSGESSYEQYF. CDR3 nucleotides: TGTGCCAGCAGTTACTCTAGCGGGGAGAGCTCCTACGAGCAGTACTTC.

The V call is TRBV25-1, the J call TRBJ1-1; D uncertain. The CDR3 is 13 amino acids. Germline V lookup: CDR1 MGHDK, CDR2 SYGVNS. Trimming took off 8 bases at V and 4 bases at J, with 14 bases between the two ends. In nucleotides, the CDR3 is TGTGCCAGCGGGGTGGGCGGGAGCACTGAAGCTTTCTTT. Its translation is CASGVGGSTEAFF.

The CDR3 sequence: CAWSALPGPTTGELFF. CDR3 DNA: TGTGCCTGGAGTGCTCTCCCGGGGCCGACCACCGGGGAGCTGTTTTTT. The chain links TRBV30 to TRBJ2-2; D is perhaps TRBD1 or TRBD2 (5 bases each). There are 16 residues in the CDR3. Trimming pared 1 base from V and 4 bases from J, leaving 16 bases between. Germline V CDR1 and CDR2: GTSNPN, SVGIG (reference sequence). Based on the CDR3 plus reference TRBV30 and TRBJ2-2, the full variable domain is SQTIHQWPATLVQPVGSPLSLECTVEGTSNPNLYWYRQAAGRGLQLLFYSVGIGQISSEVPQNLSASRPQDRQFILSSKKLLLSDSGFYLCAWSALPGPTTGELFFGEGSRLTVL.

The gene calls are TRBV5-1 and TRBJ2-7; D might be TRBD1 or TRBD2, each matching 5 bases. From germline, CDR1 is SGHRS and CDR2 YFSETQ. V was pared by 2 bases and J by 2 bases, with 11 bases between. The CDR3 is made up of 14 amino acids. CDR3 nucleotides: TGCGCCAGCAGCTTCACCGGGGCTACCTACGAGCAGTACTTC. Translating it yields CASSFTGATYEQYF.

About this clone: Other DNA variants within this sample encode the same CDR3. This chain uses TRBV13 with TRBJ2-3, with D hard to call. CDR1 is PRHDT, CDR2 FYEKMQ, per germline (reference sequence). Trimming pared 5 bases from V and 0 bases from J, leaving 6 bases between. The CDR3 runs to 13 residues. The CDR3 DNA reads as TGTGCCAGCAGCCCATCTAGCACAGATACGCAGTATTTT. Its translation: CASSPSSTDTQYF.

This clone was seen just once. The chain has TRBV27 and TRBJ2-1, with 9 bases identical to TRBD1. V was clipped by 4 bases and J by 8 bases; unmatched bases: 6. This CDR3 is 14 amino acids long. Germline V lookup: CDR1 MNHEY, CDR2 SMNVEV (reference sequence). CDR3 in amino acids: CASSSRDRVDEQFF. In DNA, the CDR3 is TGTGCCAGCAGTTCCCGGGACAGGGTCGATGAGCAGTTCTTC.

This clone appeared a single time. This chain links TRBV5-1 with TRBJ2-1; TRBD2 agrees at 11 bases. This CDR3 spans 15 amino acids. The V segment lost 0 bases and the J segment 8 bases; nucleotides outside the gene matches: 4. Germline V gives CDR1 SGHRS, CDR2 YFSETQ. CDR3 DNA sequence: TGCGCCAGCAGCTTGGAACTAGCGGGAGTGGATGAGCAGTTCTTC. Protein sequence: CASSLELAGVDEQFF.

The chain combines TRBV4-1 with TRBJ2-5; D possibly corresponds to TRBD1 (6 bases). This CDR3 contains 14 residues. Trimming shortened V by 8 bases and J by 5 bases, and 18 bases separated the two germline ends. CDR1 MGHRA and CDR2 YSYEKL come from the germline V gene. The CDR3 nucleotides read TGCGCCAGCGCAGCCGTGGGGGCTAGCGAGACCCAGTACTTC. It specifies CASAAVGASETQYF.

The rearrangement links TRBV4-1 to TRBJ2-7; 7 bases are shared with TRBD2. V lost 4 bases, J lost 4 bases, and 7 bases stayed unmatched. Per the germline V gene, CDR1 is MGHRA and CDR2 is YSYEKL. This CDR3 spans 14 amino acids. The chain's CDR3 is CASSLGLEYYEQYF. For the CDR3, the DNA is TGCGCCAGCAGCCTCGGACTAGAATATTACGAGCAGTACTTC.

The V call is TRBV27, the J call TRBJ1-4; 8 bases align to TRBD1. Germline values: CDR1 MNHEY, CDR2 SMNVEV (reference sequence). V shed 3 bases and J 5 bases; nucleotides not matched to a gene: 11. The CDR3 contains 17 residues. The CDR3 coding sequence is TGTGCCAGCAGTTTTCGTGACGACAGGGGTCCGAATGAAAAACTGTTTTTT. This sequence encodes CASSFRDDRGPNEKLFF.

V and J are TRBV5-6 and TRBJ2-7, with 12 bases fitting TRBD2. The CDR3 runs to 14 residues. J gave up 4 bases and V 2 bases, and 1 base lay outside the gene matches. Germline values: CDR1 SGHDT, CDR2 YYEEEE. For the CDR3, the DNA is TGTGCCAGCAGCTTACTAGCGGGGGGTTACGAGCAGTACTTC. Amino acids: CASSLLAGGYEQYF.

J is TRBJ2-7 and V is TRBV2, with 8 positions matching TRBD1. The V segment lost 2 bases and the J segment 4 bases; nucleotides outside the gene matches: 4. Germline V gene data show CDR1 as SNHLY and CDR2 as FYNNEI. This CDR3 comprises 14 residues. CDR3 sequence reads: CASSEPGGEYEQYF. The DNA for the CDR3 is TGTGCCAGCAGTGAACCAGGGGGCGAATACGAGCAGTACTTC.

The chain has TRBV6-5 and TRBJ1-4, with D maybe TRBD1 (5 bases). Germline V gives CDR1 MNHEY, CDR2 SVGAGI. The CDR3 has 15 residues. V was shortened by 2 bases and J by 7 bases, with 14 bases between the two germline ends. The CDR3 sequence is CASSYLGGDSEKLFF. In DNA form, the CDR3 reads TGTGCCAGCAGTTACCTAGGAGGGGATAGTGAAAAACTGTTTTTT.

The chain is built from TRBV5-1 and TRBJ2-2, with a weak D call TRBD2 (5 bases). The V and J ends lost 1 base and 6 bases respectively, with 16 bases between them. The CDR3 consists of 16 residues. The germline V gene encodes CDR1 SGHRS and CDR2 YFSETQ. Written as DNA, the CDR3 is TGCGCCAGCAGCTTGTCAGCGGAGTCATGGGCCGGGGAGCTGTTTTTT. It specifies CASSLSAESWAGELFF.

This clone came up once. CDR3: CASSRGAGDHGYTF. CDR3 sequence (DNA): TGTGCCAGCAGCCGCGGGGCAGGGGATCATGGCTACACCTTC. The chain combines TRBV5-5 with TRBJ1-2; tentative D call: TRBD1 (6 bases). V lost 4 bases and J 6 bases, leaving 16 bases between the germline ends. This CDR3 is 14 amino acids long. The germline V gene has CDR1 SGHKS and CDR2 YYEKEE (reference sequence).

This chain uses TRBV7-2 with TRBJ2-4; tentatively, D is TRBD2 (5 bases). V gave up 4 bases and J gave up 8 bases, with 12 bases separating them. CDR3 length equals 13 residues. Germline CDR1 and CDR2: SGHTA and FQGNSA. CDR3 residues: CASSSPGMDIQYF. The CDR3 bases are TGTGCCAGCAGCTCGCCGGGGATGGACATTCAGTACTTC.

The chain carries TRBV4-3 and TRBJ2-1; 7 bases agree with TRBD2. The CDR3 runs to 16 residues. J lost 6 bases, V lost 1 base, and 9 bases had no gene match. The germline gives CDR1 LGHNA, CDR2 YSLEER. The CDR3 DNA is TGCGCCAGCAGCCAAGTTGCGGGAGAATACGGCAATGAGCAGTTCTTC. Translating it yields CASSQVAGEYGNEQFF.

CDR3 region: CASSQSRLTSYNEQFF. Here the CDR3 DNA reads TGCGCCAGCAGCCAATCCCGCCTAACCTCCTACAATGAGCAGTTCTTC. The rearrangement uses TRBV4-1 and TRBJ2-1; D is ambiguous. CDR1 is MGHRA, CDR2 YSYEKL, per germline. The length of the CDR3 is 16 residues. Trimming removed 2 bases at V and 0 bases at J, with 11 bases between.